The T cell receptor (beta chain) under discussion was sequenced for a study of blood T cell repertoires in COVID-19. Study information: Both acute and convalescent COVID-19 samples were obtained from the United States, Italy and Spain. In each case, the material was cDNA or gDNA derived from T cells, B-cell-depleted T cells, or PBMCs.

Germline lookup yields CDR1 LNHDA and CDR2 SQIVND (reference sequence). Unmatched junction bases numbered 7, after V lost 3 bases and J lost 5 bases. The CDR3 totals 16 residues. In the authors' workflow: Using reference gene primer amplification, nucleated cell counts were estimated. TCRdb's copy holds only in-frame clones and misses some; the assay was immunoSEQ multiplex PCR. For V, J and clone size, that table is used; D and trimming come from the DNA. The sample holds 110,000 or so clones, around 80% seen once. The clonotype originates from a woman over 75 with acute or convalescent COVID-19. The chain links TRBV19 to TRBJ2-3, with 11 bases that match TRBD2. Sequencing was performed on peripheral blood. In DNA form, the CDR3 reads TGTGCCAGTAGTATCTCCGGGACTAGCGGTGAAGATACGCAGTATTTT. Translation gives CASSISGTSGEDTQYF.